This T cell receptor beta chain was observed in a study of T-cell memory formation after mild COVID-19. Study in general: Among the donors, TCR clusters were largely specific to each donor.

TCR alpha and TCR beta cDNA libraries carrying sample barcodes and UMIs were produced by 5'RACE using constant-segment primers. MiXCR, run by TCRdb on the 5' RACE reads, gives a single entry per CDR3 protein. The sample carries 350,000 or so distinct CDR3 sequences, roughly 20% recorded once. As to this clonotype: Its antigen is unknown.

Germline V gene sequence: CDR1 SGHAT, CDR2 FQNNGV. Trimming left V 1 base short and J 5 bases short, with 8 bases between. The CDR3 runs 13 residues. General study findings and limits: Researchers report contracting CD4+ clones mostly in CM and EM, with CD8+ clones in EMRA. Detection of some responders pre-infection suggested pre-existing cross-reactive memory T cells participated.

The sequenced sample was PBMCs or a T cell subset sorted from them (not recorded which). The chain couples TRBV11-2 to TRBJ2-5; unclear D gene. The source of this sequence is a man aged 18 to 29 who had mild COVID-19 (a few samples of this study predate the infection). Cell type and time point are not known. CDR3 region: CASSLGAWETQYF. CDR3 DNA: TGTGCCAGCAGCTTAGGGGCTTGGGAGACCCAGTACTTC. Looking up the rest from reference TRBV11-2 and TRBJ2-5 gives the full variable domain: EAGVAQSPRYKIIEKRQSVAFWCNPISGHATLYWYQQILGQGPKLLIQFQNNGVVDDSQLPKDRFSAERLKGVDSTLKIQPAKLEDSAVYLCASSLGAWETQYFGPGTRLLVL.